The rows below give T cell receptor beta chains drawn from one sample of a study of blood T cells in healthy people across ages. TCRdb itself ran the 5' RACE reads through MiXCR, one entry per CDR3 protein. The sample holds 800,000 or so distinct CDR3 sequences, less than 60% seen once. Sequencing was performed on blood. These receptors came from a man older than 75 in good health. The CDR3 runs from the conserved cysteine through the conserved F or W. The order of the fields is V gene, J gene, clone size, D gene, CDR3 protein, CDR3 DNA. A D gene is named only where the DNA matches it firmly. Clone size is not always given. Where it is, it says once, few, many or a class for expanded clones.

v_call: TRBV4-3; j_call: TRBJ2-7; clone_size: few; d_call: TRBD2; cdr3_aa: CASSQEWAGGAYEQYF; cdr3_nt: TGCGCCAGCAGCCAAGAATGGGCGGGAGGAGCCTACGAGCAGTACTTC
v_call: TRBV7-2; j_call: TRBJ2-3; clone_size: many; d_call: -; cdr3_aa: CASSLFGNRVTDTQYF; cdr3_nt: TGTGCCAGCAGCTTATTTGGGAACAGGGTCACAGATACGCAGTATTTT
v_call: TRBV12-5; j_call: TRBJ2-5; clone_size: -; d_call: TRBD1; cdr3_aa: CASGSNLGGTETQYF; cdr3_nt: TGTGCTAGTGGTTCTAACTTAGGGGGCACGGAGACCCAGTACTTC
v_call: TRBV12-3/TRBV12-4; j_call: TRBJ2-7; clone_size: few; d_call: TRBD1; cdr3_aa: CASSPRTGRPYEQYF; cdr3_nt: TGTGCCAGCAGTCCGCGGACAGGGAGACCCTACGAGCAGTACTTC
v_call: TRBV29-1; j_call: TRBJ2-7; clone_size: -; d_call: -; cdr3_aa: CSVETAGGLNYEQYF; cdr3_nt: TGCAGCGTTGAAACGGCAGGGGGGCTCAACTACGAGCAGTACTTC
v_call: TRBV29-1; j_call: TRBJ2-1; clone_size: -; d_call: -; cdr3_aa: CTSSGTATYNEQFF; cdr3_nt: TGCACCAGTTCCGGGACGGCAACCTACAATGAGCAGTTCTTC
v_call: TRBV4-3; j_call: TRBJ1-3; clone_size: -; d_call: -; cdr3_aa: CASSRGQTHSGNTIYF; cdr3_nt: TGCGCCAGCAGCCGAGGACAGACGCACTCTGGAAACACCATATATTTT
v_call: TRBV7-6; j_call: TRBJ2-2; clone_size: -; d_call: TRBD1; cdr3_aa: CASSYRQGGTGELFF; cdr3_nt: TGTGCCAGCAGCTATCGACAGGGTGGCACCGGGGAGCTGTTTTTT
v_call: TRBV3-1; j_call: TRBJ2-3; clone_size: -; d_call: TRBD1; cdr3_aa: CASKTGAGDTQYF; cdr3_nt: TGTGCCAGCAAGACAGGGGCGGGAGATACGCAGTATTTT
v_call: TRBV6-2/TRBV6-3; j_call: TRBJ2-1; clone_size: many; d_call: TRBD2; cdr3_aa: CASSRTSGSYEQFF; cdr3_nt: TGTGCCAGCAGTCGTACTAGCGGGAGCTATGAGCAGTTCTTC
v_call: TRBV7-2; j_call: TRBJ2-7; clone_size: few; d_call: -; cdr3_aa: CASSLEGPSSYEQYF; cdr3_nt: TGTGCCAGCAGCTTAGAGGGACCGAGCTCCTACGAGCAGTACTTC
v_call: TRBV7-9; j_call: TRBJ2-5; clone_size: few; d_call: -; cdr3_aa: CASSQPLTEVTGDEQYF; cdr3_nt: TGTGCCAGCAGCCAGCCACTAACGGAGGTAACTGGTGATGAGCAGTACTTC
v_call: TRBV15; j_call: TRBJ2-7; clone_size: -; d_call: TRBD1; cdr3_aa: CATSMVGTGGYEQYF; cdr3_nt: TGTGCCACCAGCATGGTCGGGACAGGTGGCTACGAGCAGTACTTC
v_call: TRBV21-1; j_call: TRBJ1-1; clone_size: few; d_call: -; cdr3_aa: CASSKDASMNTEAFF; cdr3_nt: TGTGCCAGCAGCAAAGACGCGTCCATGAACACTGAAGCTTTCTTT
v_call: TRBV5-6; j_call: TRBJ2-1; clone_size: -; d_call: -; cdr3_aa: CASSLGGGPNEQFF; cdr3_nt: TGTGCCAGCAGCTTGGGAGGCGGGCCCAATGAGCAGTTCTTC
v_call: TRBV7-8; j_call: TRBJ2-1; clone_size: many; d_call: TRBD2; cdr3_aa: CASSTLAGIGYEQFF; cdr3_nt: TGTGCCAGCAGCACCCTAGCGGGGATTGGATATGAGCAGTTCTTC
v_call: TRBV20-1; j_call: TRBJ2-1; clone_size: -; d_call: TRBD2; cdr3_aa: CSARSSGRAYEQFF; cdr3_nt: TGCAGTGCTAGGTCCAGCGGGAGGGCCTATGAGCAGTTCTTC
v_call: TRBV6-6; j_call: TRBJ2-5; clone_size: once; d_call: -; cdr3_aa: CASSYSAAQETQYF; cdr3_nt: TGTGCCAGCAGTTACTCGGCAGCTCAAGAGACCCAGTACTTC
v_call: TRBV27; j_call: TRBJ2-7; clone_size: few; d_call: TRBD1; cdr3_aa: CASKGTGAYEQYF; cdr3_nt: TGTGCCAGCAAGGGGACAGGAGCCTACGAGCAGTACTTC
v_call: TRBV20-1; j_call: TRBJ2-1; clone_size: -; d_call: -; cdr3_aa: CSARPPGVDNEQFF; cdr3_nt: TGCAGTGCTAGACCCCCGGGAGTGGACAATGAGCAGTTCTTC
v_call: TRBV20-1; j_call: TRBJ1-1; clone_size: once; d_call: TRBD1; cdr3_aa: CSANDRGRMNTEAFF; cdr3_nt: TGCAGTGCAAACGACAGGGGAAGGATGAACACTGAAGCTTTCTTT
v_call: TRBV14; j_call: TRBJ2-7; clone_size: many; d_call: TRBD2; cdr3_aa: CASSQSLAGAHEQYF; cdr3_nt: TGTGCCAGCAGCCAATCCCTAGCGGGAGCCCACGAGCAGTACTTC
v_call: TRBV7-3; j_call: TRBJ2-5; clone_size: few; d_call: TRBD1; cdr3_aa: CASSNTGGNQETQYF; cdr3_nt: TGTGCCAGCAGCAATACAGGGGGTAACCAAGAGACCCAGTACTTC
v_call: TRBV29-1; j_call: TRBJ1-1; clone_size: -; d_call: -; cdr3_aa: CSVEVGAAHTEAFF; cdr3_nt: TGCAGCGTTGAAGTTGGGGCAGCGCACACTGAAGCTTTCTTT
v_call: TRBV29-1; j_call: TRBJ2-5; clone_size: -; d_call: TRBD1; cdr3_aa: CSVEVAGTGETQYF; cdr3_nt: TGCAGCGTTGAAGTAGCAGGGACAGGAGAGACCCAGTACTTC
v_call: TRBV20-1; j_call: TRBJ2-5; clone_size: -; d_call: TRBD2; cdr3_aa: CSVVSGRLNNEQYF; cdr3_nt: TGCAGTGTGGTAAGCGGGAGGCTGAACAATGAGCAGTACTTC
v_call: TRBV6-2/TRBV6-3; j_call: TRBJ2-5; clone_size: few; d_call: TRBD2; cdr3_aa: CASIQTSQGETQYF; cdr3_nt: TGTGCCAGCATTCAGACTAGCCAAGGCGAGACCCAGTACTTC
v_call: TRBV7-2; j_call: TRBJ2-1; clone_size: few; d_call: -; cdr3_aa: CASSSYAGTYNEQFF; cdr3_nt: TGTGCCAGCAGCTCCTACGCGGGAACCTACAATGAGCAGTTCTTC
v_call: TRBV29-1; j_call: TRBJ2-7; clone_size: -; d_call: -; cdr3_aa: CSVDGQTTRGSYNEQYF; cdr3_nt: TGCAGCGTTGACGGCCAAACGACGAGGGGATCCTACAATGAGCAGTACTTC
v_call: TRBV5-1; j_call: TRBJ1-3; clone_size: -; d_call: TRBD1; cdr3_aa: CASSSGQGFSGNTIYF; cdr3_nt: TGCGCCAGCAGCTCGGGACAGGGGTTCTCTGGAAACACCATATATTTT
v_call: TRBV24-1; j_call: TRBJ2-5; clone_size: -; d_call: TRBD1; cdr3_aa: CATSTGTGLLQTQYF; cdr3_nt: TGTGCCACCAGCACCGGGACAGGGCTTTTACAGACCCAGTACTTC
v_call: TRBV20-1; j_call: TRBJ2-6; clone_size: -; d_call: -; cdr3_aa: CSASQVAGANVLTF; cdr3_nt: TGCAGTGCGAGCCAGGTCGCTGGGGCCAACGTCCTGACTTTC
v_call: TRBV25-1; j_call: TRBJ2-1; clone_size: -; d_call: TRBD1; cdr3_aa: CASSEGQGGIDEQFF; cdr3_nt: TGTGCCAGCAGTGAGGGACAGGGGGGAATTGATGAGCAGTTCTTC
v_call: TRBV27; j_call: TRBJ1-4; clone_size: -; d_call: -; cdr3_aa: CASSLVGGVEKLFF; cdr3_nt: TGTGCCAGCAGTTTGGTGGGGGGAGTAGAAAAACTGTTTTTT
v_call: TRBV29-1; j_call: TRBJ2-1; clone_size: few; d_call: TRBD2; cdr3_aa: CSASLGGYNEQFF; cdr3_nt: TGCAGCGCCTCTCTCGGGGGGTACAATGAGCAGTTCTTC
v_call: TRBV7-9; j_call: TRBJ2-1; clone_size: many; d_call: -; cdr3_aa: CASSFNEQFF; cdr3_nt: TGTGCCAGCAGCTTCAATGAGCAGTTCTTC
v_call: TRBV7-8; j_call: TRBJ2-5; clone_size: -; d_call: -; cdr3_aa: CASRRGQVETQYF; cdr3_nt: TGTGCCAGCAGGCGGGGCCAGGTAGAGACCCAGTACTTC
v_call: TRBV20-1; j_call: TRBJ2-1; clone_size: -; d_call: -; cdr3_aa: CSARDYGSVQYDEQFF; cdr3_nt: TGCAGTGCTAGAGATTACGGTTCGGTCCAGTACGATGAGCAGTTCTTC
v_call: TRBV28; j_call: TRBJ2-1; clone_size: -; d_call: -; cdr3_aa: CASSRSSQGHGEQFF; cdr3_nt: TGTGCCAGCAGTAGGTCTTCTCAAGGGCACGGTGAGCAGTTCTTC
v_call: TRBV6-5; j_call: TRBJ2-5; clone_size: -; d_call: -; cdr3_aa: CASSSPRESETQYF; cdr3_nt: TGTGCCAGCAGTTCGCCTCGGGAAAGTGAGACCCAGTACTTC
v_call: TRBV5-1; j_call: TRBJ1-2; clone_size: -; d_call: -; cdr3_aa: CASSSGRGALGYGYTF; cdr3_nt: TGCGCCAGCAGCTCGGGACGGGGGGCGCTCGGCTATGGCTACACCTTC
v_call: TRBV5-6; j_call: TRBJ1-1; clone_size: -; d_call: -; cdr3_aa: CASSLRERNTEAFF; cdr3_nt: TGTGCCAGCAGCCTCCGGGAGCGGAACACTGAAGCTTTCTTT
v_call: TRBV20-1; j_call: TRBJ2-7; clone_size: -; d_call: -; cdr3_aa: CSAASGEQYF; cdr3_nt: TGCAGTGCCGCAAGCGGCGAGCAGTACTTC
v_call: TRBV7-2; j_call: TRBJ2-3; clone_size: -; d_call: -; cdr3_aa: CASSLMFSGPTDTQYF; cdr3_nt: TGTGCCAGCAGCTTAATGTTCTCGGGACCCACAGATACGCAGTATTTT
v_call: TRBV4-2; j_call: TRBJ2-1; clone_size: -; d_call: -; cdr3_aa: CASSQFERLYNEQFF; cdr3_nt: TGTGCTAGCAGCCAGTTTGAGAGACTATACAATGAGCAGTTCTTC
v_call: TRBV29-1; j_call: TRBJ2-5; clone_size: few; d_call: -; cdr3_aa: CSVERRGRGETQYF; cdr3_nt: TGCAGCGTTGAAAGGAGGGGGCGAGGGGAGACCCAGTACTTC
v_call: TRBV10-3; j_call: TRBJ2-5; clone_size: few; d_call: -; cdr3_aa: CAISESGSADQETQYF; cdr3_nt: TGTGCCATCAGTGAGTCGGGGAGTGCGGACCAAGAGACCCAGTACTTC
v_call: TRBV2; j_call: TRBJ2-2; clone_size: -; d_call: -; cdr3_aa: CASSREGLANTGELFF; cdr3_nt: TGTGCCAGCAGTCGGGAAGGACTTGCGAACACCGGGGAGCTGTTTTTT
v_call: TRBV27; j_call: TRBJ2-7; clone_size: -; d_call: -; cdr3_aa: CASSVTLLGTYEQYF; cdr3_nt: TGTGCCAGCAGTGTCACCCTCCTTGGGACCTACGAGCAGTACTTC